This TCR beta chain was profiled in a study of blood T cell repertoires in COVID-19. Per germline, CDR1 SGHTS and CDR2 YDEGEE. The CDR3 extends over 12 amino acids. V dropped 5 bases and J dropped 3 bases, with 6 bases sitting between them. Sequencing used immunoSEQ multiplex PCR; TCRdb keeps in-frame clones, though not all of them. In the table there are roughly 300,000 clones, under 95% of which are singletons. Sample: PBMCs or T cells enriched from blood (not recorded which). This TCR was sampled from a middle-aged woman with acute COVID-19. The chain couples TRBV5-8 to TRBJ1-5; D not resolved. CDR3 nucleotide sequence: TGTGCCAGCAGATTTCTCAATCAGCCCCAGCATTTT. Protein: CASRFLNQPQHF.